Given below is one T cell receptor beta chain in context. Its antigen is as yet unknown. The CDR3 consists of 12 residues. Germline V lookup: CDR1 LGHNA, CDR2 YNFKEQ. Trimming took off 4 bases at V and 7 bases at J, with 8 bases between the two ends. The data derive from a study of graft-versus-host responses after intestinal transplantation. Method: immunoSEQ multiplex PCR; TCRdb's copy keeps in-frame clones and lacks some. The table has approximately 76,000 clones, over 75% seen once. Whole-study results and caveats: Allograft clonal ratios (graft-versus-host to host-versus-graft) were high in patients who had graft-donor T cell macrochimerism.

The chain couples TRBV4-2 to TRBJ2-1; D uncertain. The specimen was unstimulated CD4+ T cells sorted from spleen or lymph node cells, collected before transplant. The sequence was obtained from a human donor who was the organ donor for an intestinal transplant. This CDR3 is CASSPRQNEQFF. CDR3 in DNA: TGTGCCAGCAGCCCGCGGCAGAATGAGCAGTTCTTC.